This TCR beta chain stems from a study of T cell clonotyping in hematopoietic cell transplantation. Findings of the study overall: At the given depth, recipient repertoires were over 95% de novo clonotypes. Pathologically expanded recipient clonotypes increased progressively from day 30 to day 180 as diversity fell.

The repertoire was sequenced with immunoSEQ multiplex PCR; TCRdb's copy has only in-frame clones and lacks some. This sample has some 8,300 clones; 65% to 90% occur once, and the top ten carry approximately 31%. Blood collection times were about day -28 and days 30, 100, 180 posttransplant. This clone has just one count. Its antigen is still unknown. V was cut by 2 bases and J by 7 bases, with 15 bases left in between. CDR3 length: 14 residues. CDR1 and CDR2 (germline): LNHDA, SQIVND (reference sequence). The receptor comes from a female patient between 25 and 45 years old who had an allogeneic stem cell transplant, so the T cells may come from the graft donor. Some clones in this sample may be carry-over from other donors' samples. The chain is built from TRBV19 and TRBJ2-7; D ambiguous. Material: PBMCs, obtained 180 days after allogeneic stem cell transplant. For the CDR3, the DNA is TGTGCCAGTAGTATAAAGGTGACCCGGTTGGAGCAGTACTTC. Its translation is CASSIKVTRLEQYF.